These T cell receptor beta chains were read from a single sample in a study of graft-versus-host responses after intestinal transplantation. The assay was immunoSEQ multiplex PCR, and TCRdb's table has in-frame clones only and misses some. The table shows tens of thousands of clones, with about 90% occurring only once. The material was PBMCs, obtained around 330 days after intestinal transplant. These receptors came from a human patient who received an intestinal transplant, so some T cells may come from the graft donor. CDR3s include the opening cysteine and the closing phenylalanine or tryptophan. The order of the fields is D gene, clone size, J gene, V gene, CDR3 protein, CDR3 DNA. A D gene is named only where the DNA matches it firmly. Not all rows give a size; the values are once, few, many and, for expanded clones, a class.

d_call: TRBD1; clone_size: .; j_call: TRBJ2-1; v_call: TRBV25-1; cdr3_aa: CASSKVGDRGENEQFF; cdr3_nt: TGTGCCAGCAGTAAAGTGGGGGACAGGGGGGAAAATGAGCAGTTCTTC
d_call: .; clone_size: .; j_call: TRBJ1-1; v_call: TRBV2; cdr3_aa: CASSERVRRAFF; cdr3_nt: TGTGCCAGCAGTGAAAGGGTCAGAAGAGCTTTCTTT
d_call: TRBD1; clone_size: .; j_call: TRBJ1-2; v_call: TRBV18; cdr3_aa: CASSSLTGAYGYTF; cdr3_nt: TGTGCCAGCTCATCCCTGACAGGGGCTTACGGCTACACCTTC
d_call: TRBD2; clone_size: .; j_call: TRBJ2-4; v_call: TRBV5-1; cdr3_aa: CASSFLAGERNIQYF; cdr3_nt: TGCGCCAGCAGCTTCCTAGCGGGAGAGAGAAACATTCAGTACTTC
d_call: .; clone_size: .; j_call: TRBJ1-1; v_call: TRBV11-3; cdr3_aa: CASSLRANTEAFF; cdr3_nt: TGTGCCAGCAGCTTAAGAGCGAACACTGAAGCTTTCTTT
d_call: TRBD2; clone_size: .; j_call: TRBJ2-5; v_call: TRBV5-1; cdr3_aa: CASSTSGVKETQYF; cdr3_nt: TGCGCCAGCAGCACTAGCGGAGTTAAAGAGACCCAGTACTTC
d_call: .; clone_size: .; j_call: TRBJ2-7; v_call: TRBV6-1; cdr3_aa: CASSEANTGPTYEQYF; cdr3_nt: TGTGCCAGCAGTGAAGCGAATACAGGACCTACCTACGAGCAGTACTTC
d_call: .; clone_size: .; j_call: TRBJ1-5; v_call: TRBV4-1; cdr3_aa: CASSSGTGYGNQLQHF; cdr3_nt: TGCGCCAGCAGCTCTGGGACGGGCTATGGCAATCAGCTCCAGCATTTT
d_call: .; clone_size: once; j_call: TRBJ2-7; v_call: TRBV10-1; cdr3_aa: CASRRRVPSYEQYF; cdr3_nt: TGCGCCAGCAGGAGGCGGGTACCCTCCTACGAGCAGTACTTC
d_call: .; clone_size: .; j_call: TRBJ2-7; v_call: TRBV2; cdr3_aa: CASSGSRVTYEQYF; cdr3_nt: TGTGCCAGCAGTGGGTCACGGGTTACCTACGAGCAGTACTTC